The 22 T cell receptor beta chains listed next were all sequenced from one sample in a study of control samples from healthy donors and cancer patients. Measured with immunoSEQ multiplex PCR; TCRdb has only the in-frame clones, and not every one. The table records about 200,000 clones, approximately 91% of them present only once. Sample: blood. Every receptor here comes from a man younger than 40 in good health.

The genes are TRBV5-6 and TRBJ1-3; maybe TRBD1 (6 bases). CDR1 is SGHDT and CDR2 is YYEEEE in the germline V gene. This CDR3 has 17 amino acids. Trimming stripped 4 bases from V and 0 bases from J, with 17 bases between. In DNA, the CDR3 is TGTGCCAGCAGCCCGGGGACATCGCCCTTCTCTGGAAACACCATATATTTT. This encodes CASSPGTSPFSGNTIYF.

The chain carries TRBV30 and TRBJ2-7; unclear D gene. CDR1 is GTSNPN, CDR2 SVGIG, per germline (reference sequence). With 2 bases removed from V and 5 bases from J, the gap between germline ends came to 16 bases. CDR3 length equals 14 residues. CDR3 DNA sequence: TGTGCCTGGAGTAGGTCAGGAAACGGCGACGAGCAGTACTTC. Protein: CAWSRSGNGDEQYF. The full variable domain, completed using reference TRBV30 and TRBJ2-7, is SQTIHQWPATLVQPVGSPLSLECTVEGTSNPNLYWYRQAAGRGLQLLFYSVGIGQISSEVPQNLSASRPQDRQFILSSKKLLLSDSGFYLCAWSRSGNGDEQYFGPGTRLTVT.

The gene calls are TRBV5-1 and TRBJ1-1, with 8 bases that match TRBD1. Losses at the gene ends were 5 bases for V and 0 bases for J; bases not matched to a gene: 6. The CDR3 is 15 amino acids. Germline CDR1 SGHRS, CDR2 YFSETQ. The CDR3 DNA follows: TGCGCCAGCAGTTTACAGGGGGTTATGAACACTGAAGCTTTCTTT. It specifies CASSLQGVMNTEAFF. The full variable domain, with the rest looked up from reference TRBV5-1 and TRBJ1-1, is KAGVTQTPRYLIKTRGQQVTLSCSPISGHRSVSWYQQTPGQGLQFLFEYFSETQRNKGNFPGRFSGRQFSNSRSEMNVSTLELGDSALYLCASSLQGVMNTEAFFGQGTRLTVV.

This clone is a singleton in its sample. V usage is TRBV30 and J usage is TRBJ2-2; D is unresolved. The germline V gene encodes CDR1 GTSNPN and CDR2 SVGIG (reference sequence). CDR3 length: 14 residues. V was pared by 1 base and J by 1 base, with 7 bases between. CDR3 region: CAWSGGGNTGELFF. The CDR3 coding sequence is TGTGCCTGGAGTGGGGGTGGGAACACCGGGGAGCTGTTTTTT.

J is TRBJ1-1 and V is TRBV12-3 or TRBV12-4, with D possibly matching TRBD1 (6 bases). V lost 3 bases and J lost 5, with 10 bases in between. CDR3 length: 13 residues. As DNA, the CDR3 is TGTGCCAGCAGTTTGGAACAGGGAACTGAAGCTTTCTTT. Protein product: CASSLEQGTEAFF.

This clone was detected a few times. The gene calls are TRBV5-4 and TRBJ2-1; D unclear. Germline CDR1 SGHNT, CDR2 YYREEE (reference sequence). The CDR3 extends over 15 amino acids. Trimming shortened V by 4 bases and J by 7 bases, and 18 bases separated the two germline ends. CDR3 DNA: TGTGCCAGCAGCCCCCCTCGGGCGGCTGGGAATGAGCAGTTCTTC. This translates into CASSPPRAAGNEQFF.

V is TRBV13 and J is TRBJ1-1; D is possibly TRBD1 (6 bases). The ends were cut back, 8 bases at V and 4 bases at J, with 20 bases in the middle. The CDR3 spans 15 residues. In germline, CDR1 is PRHDT, CDR2 FYEKMQ (reference sequence). CDR3 sequence (DNA): TGTGCCAGCCGGCTTCAGAGGGGGGCGCCCACTGAAGCTTTCTTT. Translating it yields CASRLQRGAPTEAFF.

V gene TRBV24-1 combines with J gene TRBJ1-5; D is perhaps TRBD1 (6 bases). Trimming pared 4 bases from V and 7 bases from J, leaving 7 bases between. The CDR3 runs to 12 residues. Germline V lookup: CDR1 KGHDR, CDR2 SFDVKD. The CDR3 coding sequence is TGTGCCACCAGTGAACAGGGCCAGCCCCAGCATTTT. It yields the protein CATSEQGQPQHF.

The chain couples TRBV7-9 to TRBJ1-1; TRBD1 is a possible D gene (6 bases). The V gene's germline CDR1 is SEHNR and CDR2 FQNEAQ (reference sequence). Deletions cut 5 bases from V and 2 bases from J, with 12 bases between. This CDR3 is built from 14 residues. The CDR3 here is CASSRNRENTEAFF. CDR3 coding DNA: TGTGCCAGCAGCCGAAACAGGGAAAACACTGAAGCTTTCTTT.

CDR3 region: CASSVTGNTGELFF. The CDR3 DNA reads TGCGCCAGCAGCGTAACAGGGAACACCGGGGAGCTGTTTTTT. The V call is TRBV5-1, the J call TRBJ2-2; TRBD1 might be the D (5 bases). This CDR3 region has 14 residues. Trimming removed 4 bases from V and 1 base from J, with 8 bases in between. Germline lookup yields CDR1 SGHRS and CDR2 YFSETQ. The full variable domain, in which reference TRBV5-1 and TRBJ2-2 provide the parts outside the CDR3, is KAGVTQTPRYLIKTRGQQVTLSCSPISGHRSVSWYQQTPGQGLQFLFEYFSETQRNKGNFPGRFSGRQFSNSRSEMNVSTLELGDSALYLCASSVTGNTGELFFGEGSRLTVL.

V usage is TRBV4-2 and J usage is TRBJ1-5; 9 bases fit TRBD1. Losses at the gene ends were 3 bases for V and 7 bases for J; bases not matched to a gene: 16. The germline V gene encodes CDR1 LGHNA and CDR2 YNFKEQ. This CDR3 contains 18 residues. The CDR3 DNA reads as TGTGCCAGCAGCCATATAGGGAAATCGGGACAGGGAACGCAGCCCCAGCATTTT. It specifies CASSHIGKSGQGTQPQHF.

This clone was recorded only once. In nucleotides, the CDR3 is TGTGCCAGCAGCGTAGGGACAGGGGTGATGGATGAGCAGTTCTTC. Encoded protein: CASSVGTGVMDEQFF. The chain carries TRBV9 and TRBJ2-1, with 9 bases lining up with TRBD1. The length of the CDR3 is 15 residues. Germline V gives CDR1 SGDLS, CDR2 YYNGEE. V gave up 0 bases and J gave up 8 bases; unmatched junction bases: 6.

This clone was seen just once. The chain links TRBV18 to TRBJ2-1, with D perhaps matching TRBD1 (6 bases). Trimming took off 3 bases at V and 4 bases at J, with 13 bases between the two ends. This CDR3 is built from 15 residues. The V gene's germline CDR1 is KGHSH and CDR2 LQKENI. CDR3 amino acids: CASSPGRDTYNEQFF. CDR3 in DNA: TGTGCCAGCTCACCCGGCCGGGACACATACAATGAGCAGTTCTTC. Filled out from reference TRBV18 and TRBJ2-1, the complete variable domain reads NAGVMQNPRHLVRRRGQEARLRCSPMKGHSHVYWYRQLPEEGLKFMVYLQKENIIDESGMPKERFSAEFPKEGPSILRIQQVVRGDSAAYFCASSPGRDTYNEQFFGPGTRLTVL.

Turning to this clone: It may be a read error: a sequence one base away is much more abundant. Additional DNA sequences in this sample encode the identical CDR3. This chain connects TRBV11-1 to TRBJ2-6, with 7 bases fitting TRBD1. Per germline, CDR1 SGHAT and CDR2 FQDESV (reference sequence). This CDR3 has 15 amino acids. The V segment lost 6 bases and the J segment 0 bases; nucleotides outside the gene matches: 2. The CDR3 is CASSSGGSGANVLTF. The CDR3 coding sequence is TGTGCCAGCAGTTCAGGGGGCTCTGGGGCCAACGTCCTGACTTTC.

The chain couples TRBV7-6 to TRBJ2-2; perhaps TRBD1 as D (5 bases). This CDR3 comprises 15 residues. Germline V lookup: CDR1 SGHVS, CDR2 FNYEAQ. Trimming took off 6 bases at V and 0 bases at J, with 11 bases between the two ends. The CDR3 spells CASRMDTANTGELFF. The CDR3, as DNA: TGTGCCAGCAGAATGGACACCGCGAACACCGGGGAGCTGTTTTTT.

CDR3 residues: CSASGLAGRNREQYF. The CDR3 nucleotides are TGCAGTGCTAGTGGCCTTGCAGGTAGAAATCGCGAGCAGTACTTC. The chain joins TRBV20-1 to TRBJ2-7, with D uncertain. There are 15 residues in the CDR3. V was pared by 3 bases and J by 6 bases, with 21 bases between. CDR1 and CDR2 from the germline V gene are DFQATT and SNEGSKA (reference sequence).

In nucleotides, the CDR3 is TGTGCCAGCAGCGAAGACAGTGGGGAGAGATCCTACGAGCAGTACTTC. Translation: CASSEDSGERSYEQYF. The chain recombines TRBV7-9 with TRBJ2-7, with D perhaps TRBD1 or TRBD2 (5 bases each). The CDR3 length is 16 residues. The germline CDR1 and CDR2 sequences are SEHNR and FQNEAQ (reference sequence). Trimming took 5 bases from V and 1 from J, leaving 18 bases between them.

This chain joins TRBV18 and TRBJ2-7; D may match TRBD1 or TRBD2 (5 bases each). Per the germline V gene, CDR1 is KGHSH and CDR2 is LQKENI. V was shortened by 1 base and J by 3 bases, with 13 bases between the two germline ends. The CDR3 loop spans 15 amino acids. For the CDR3, the DNA is TGTGCCAGCTCACCACGCGGGCTGGGGGTCTACGAGCAGTACTTC. It yields the protein CASSPRGLGVYEQYF.

The gene calls are TRBV19 and TRBJ1-2, with TRBD1 matching over 8 bases. The CDR3 consists of 16 residues. Germline values: CDR1 LNHDA, CDR2 SQIVND (reference sequence). Trimming at V came to 5 bases and at J to 7 bases, leaving 15 bases not matched to a gene. The CDR3: CASSRGTGRPLGGYTF. CDR3 coding DNA: TGTGCCAGTAGTCGCGGGACAGGCCGTCCCCTGGGTGGCTACACCTTC.

The chain has TRBV19 and TRBJ1-5; possible D gene TRBD1, 6 bases. CDR1 is LNHDA, CDR2 SQIVND, per germline (reference sequence). CDR3 length: 13 amino acids. The germline V and J ends were trimmed by 5 bases and 8 bases, with 13 bases remaining between them. The CDR3 bases are TGTGCCAGTAGTCCCCGGACAGCTGAGCCCCAGCATTTT. The encoded protein is CASSPRTAEPQHF.

This chain uses TRBV27 with TRBJ2-7, with D possibly TRBD2 on 6 matching bases. V dropped 2 bases and J dropped 6 bases, with 8 bases sitting between them. This CDR3 is built from 12 residues. Germline V gives CDR1 MNHEY, CDR2 SMNVEV (reference sequence). CDR3 in amino acids: CASSLGGFEQYF. The CDR3 DNA is TGTGCCAGCAGTTTAGGAGGGTTCGAGCAGTACTTC.

The chain recombines TRBV5-5 with TRBJ2-5; D possibly corresponds to TRBD1 (6 bases). V was trimmed by 2 bases and J by 9 bases, leaving 17 bases between them. CDR1 is SGHKS and CDR2 is YYEKEE in the germline V gene (reference sequence). This CDR3 comprises 14 residues. Written as DNA, the CDR3 is TGTGCCAGCAGCTTTGTGCACAGGGAAGCCGCCCAGTACTTC. Translated: CASSFVHREAAQYF. Full variable domain (rest looked up from reference TRBV5-5 and TRBJ2-5): DAGVTQSPTHLIKTRGQQVTLRCSPISGHKSVSWYQQVLGQGPQFIFQYYEKEERGRGNFPDRFSARQFPNYSSELNVNALLLGDSALYLCASSFVHREAAQYFGPGTRLLVL.